The 11 T cell receptor beta chains below were found in one sample sequenced in a study of CD8+ T cells in alopecia areata. Once RNA had been extracted, it was reverse transcribed into cDNA to act as the sequencing template. Repertoires were generated with immunoSEQ multiplex PCR, while TCRdb's copy carries only in-frame clones and drops some. The table has over 85,000 clones, roughly two fifths seen once; the top ten hold about 1.2%. The sample was CD4+ T cells sorted from blood. The receptors shown here come from a human donor with alopecia areata.

This clone was seen a few times. This chain joins TRBV11-2 and TRBJ2-2, with D possibly TRBD1 on 6 matching bases. Germline V gene data show CDR1 as SGHAT and CDR2 as FQNNGV. The CDR3 length is 14 residues. The V gene lost 6 bases and the J gene lost 7 bases, with 15 bases spanning the gap. The CDR3 bases are TGTGCCAGCAGTAGACAGGAGAGTGGCGGGGAGCTGTTTTTT. It translates to CASSRQESGGELFF.

This clone was observed many times. The rearrangement uses TRBV16 and TRBJ1-2; D might be TRBD1 (5 bases). This CDR3 comprises 14 residues. The germline V gene encodes CDR1 KGHSY and CDR2 FQNENV. The V gene lost 4 bases and the J gene lost 6 bases, with 15 bases spanning the gap. The CDR3: CASSPPGQRDGYTF. The CDR3 DNA sequence: TGTGCCAGCAGCCCTCCAGGGCAGAGGGATGGCTACACCTTC. Using reference TRBV16 and TRBJ1-2 for the parts outside the CDR3, the full variable domain is GEEVAQTPKHLVRGEGQKAKLYCAPIKGHSYVFWYQQVLKNEFKFLISFQNENVFDETGMPKERFSAKCLPNSPCSLEIQATKLEDSAVYFCASSPPGQRDGYTFGSGTRLTVV.

The table lists this clone with a few counts. V and J are TRBV11-2 and TRBJ1-4; D is uncertain. The CDR3 is 15 residues long. Germline-derived CDR1 and CDR2 are SGHAT and FQNNGV. V was trimmed by 2 bases and J by 12 bases, leaving 19 bases between them. The CDR3, as DNA: TGTGCCAGCAGCTTATTGGCCACCACGGACGTGGAACTGTTTTTT. Protein product: CASSLLATTDVELFF. Full variable domain (missing parts from reference TRBV11-2 and TRBJ1-4): EAGVAQSPRYKIIEKRQSVAFWCNPISGHATLYWYQQILGQGPKLLIQFQNNGVVDDSQLPKDRFSAERLKGVDSTLKIQPAKLEDSAVYLCASSLLATTDVELFFGSGTQLSVL.

This clone has just a few counts. The chain employs TRBV29-1 and TRBJ2-6; D possibly corresponds to TRBD1 (5 bases). The CDR3 is 17 amino acids. Germline assignment: CDR1 SQVTM and CDR2 ANQGSEA. V was cut by 0 bases and J by 0 bases, with 12 bases left in between. DNA for the CDR3: TGCAGCGTTGAAGATAGGGGCTCAGGCTCTGGGGCCAACGTCCTGACTTTC. Protein product: CSVEDRGSGSGANVLTF.

The chain uses TRBV18 and TRBJ2-3; 8 nucleotides match TRBD1. Germline CDR1 KGHSH, CDR2 LQKENI. The CDR3 sequence is 16 residues long. Losses at the gene ends were 0 bases for V and 3 bases for J; bases not matched to a gene: 5. This CDR3 is CASSPPKTGVTDTQYF. The CDR3 region has the DNA TGTGCCAGCTCACCACCTAAGACAGGGGTAACAGATACGCAGTATTTT.

The sample holds a few counts of this clone. V usage is TRBV5-8 and J usage is TRBJ2-1; maybe TRBD2 (6 bases). V shed 2 bases and J shed 1 base, with 10 bases lying between them. The germline gives CDR1 SGHTS, CDR2 YDEGEE. The CDR3 contains 15 residues. The CDR3 coding sequence is TGTGCCAGCAGCTTTTCCAGCGGGTCCTACAATGAGCAGTTCTTC. This encodes CASSFSSGSYNEQFF.

This clone was detected a few times. The chain uses TRBV7-9 and TRBJ2-7, with no clear D. V was cut by 1 base and J by 0 bases, with 7 bases left in between. The germline V gene encodes CDR1 SEHNR and CDR2 FQNEAQ (reference sequence). CDR3 length equals 14 residues. The CDR3 reads CASSLDQTSYEQYF. The CDR3 DNA sequence: TGTGCCAGCAGCTTAGACCAGACCTCCTACGAGCAGTACTTC.

J is TRBJ2-7 and V is TRBV30; D remains unclear. Germline lookup yields CDR1 GTSNPN and CDR2 SVGIG (reference sequence). The CDR3 spans 10 residues. CDR3 bases: TGTGCAGGAGCCCGAGGAGAGCAGTACTTC. Residues: CAGARGEQYF.

J is TRBJ2-5 and V is TRBV18; D unclear. CDR3 size: 12 residues. V lost 4 bases, J lost 4 bases, and 7 bases lay in between. Germline CDR1 and CDR2: KGHSH and LQKENI. CDR3 sequence reads: CASSRGGETQYF. The CDR3 coding sequence is TGTGCCAGCTCACGAGGCGGAGAGACCCAGTACTTC. Supplemented by reference TRBV18 and TRBJ2-5, the full variable domain reads NAGVMQNPRHLVRRRGQEARLRCSPMKGHSHVYWYRQLPEEGLKFMVYLQKENIIDESGMPKERFSAEFPKEGPSILRIQQVVRGDSAAYFCASSRGGETQYFGPGTRLLVL.

This clone occurred a few times. The chain employs TRBV15 and TRBJ2-7, with TRBD2 identical over 8 bases. With 1 base clipped from V and 4 bases from J, the junction kept 6 bases outside the gene matches. CDR1 and CDR2 (germline): LNHNV, YYDKDF (reference sequence). The CDR3 length is 15 residues. CDR3 coding DNA: TGTGCCACCAGCAGAGTAGTAGCGGGGCCATACGAGCAGTACTTC. Residues: CATSRVVAGPYEQYF.

This rearrangement joins TRBV29-1 to TRBJ1-5; possible D gene TRBD1, 6 bases. Deletions cut 4 bases from V and 6 bases from J, with 19 bases between. There are 15 residues in the CDR3. Germline V gene lookup returns CDR1 SQVTM and CDR2 ANQGSEA. This CDR3 is CSVADSGQQGQPQHF. In DNA form, the CDR3 reads TGCAGCGTTGCTGACTCCGGACAGCAGGGTCAGCCCCAGCATTTT.